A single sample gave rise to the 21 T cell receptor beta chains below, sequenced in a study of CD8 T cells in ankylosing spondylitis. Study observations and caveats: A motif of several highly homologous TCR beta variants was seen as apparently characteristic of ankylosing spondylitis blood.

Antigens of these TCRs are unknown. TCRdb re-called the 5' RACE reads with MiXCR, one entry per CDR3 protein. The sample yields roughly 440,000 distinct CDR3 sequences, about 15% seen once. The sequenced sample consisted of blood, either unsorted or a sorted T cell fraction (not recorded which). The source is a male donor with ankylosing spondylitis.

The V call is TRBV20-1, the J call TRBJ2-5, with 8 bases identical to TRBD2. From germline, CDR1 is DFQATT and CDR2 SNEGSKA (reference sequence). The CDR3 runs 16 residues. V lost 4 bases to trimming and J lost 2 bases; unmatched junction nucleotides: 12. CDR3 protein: CSATPIGLAEQETQYF. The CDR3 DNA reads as TGCAGTGCTACCCCAATAGGACTAGCAGAACAAGAGACCCAGTACTTC.

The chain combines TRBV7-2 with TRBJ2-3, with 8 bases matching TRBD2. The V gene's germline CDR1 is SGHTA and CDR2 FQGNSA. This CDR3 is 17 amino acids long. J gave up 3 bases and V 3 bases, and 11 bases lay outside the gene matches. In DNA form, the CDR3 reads TGTGCCAGCAGCTTTGTCCTTGCGGGAGGTGGAACAGATACGCAGTATTTT. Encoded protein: CASSFVLAGGGTDTQYF.

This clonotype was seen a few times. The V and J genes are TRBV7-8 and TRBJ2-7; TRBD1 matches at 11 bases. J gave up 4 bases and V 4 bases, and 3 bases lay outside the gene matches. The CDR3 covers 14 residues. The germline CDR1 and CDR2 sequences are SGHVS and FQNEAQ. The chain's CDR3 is CASSWDRGGYEQYF. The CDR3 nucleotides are TGTGCCAGCAGCTGGGACAGGGGGGGATACGAGCAGTACTTC.

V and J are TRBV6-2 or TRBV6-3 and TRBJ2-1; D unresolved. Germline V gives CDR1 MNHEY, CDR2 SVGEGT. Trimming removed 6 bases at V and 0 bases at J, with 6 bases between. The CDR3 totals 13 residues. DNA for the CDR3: TGTGCCAGCAGGGAGAGCTCCTACAATGAGCAGTTCTTC. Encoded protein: CASRESSYNEQFF.

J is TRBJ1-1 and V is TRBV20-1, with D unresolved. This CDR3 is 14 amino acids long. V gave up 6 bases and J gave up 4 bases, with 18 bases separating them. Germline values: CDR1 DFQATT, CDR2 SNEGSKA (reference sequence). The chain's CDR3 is CSAARGLGVTEAFF. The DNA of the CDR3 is TGCAGTGCCGCTAGAGGACTGGGCGTCACTGAAGCTTTCTTT.

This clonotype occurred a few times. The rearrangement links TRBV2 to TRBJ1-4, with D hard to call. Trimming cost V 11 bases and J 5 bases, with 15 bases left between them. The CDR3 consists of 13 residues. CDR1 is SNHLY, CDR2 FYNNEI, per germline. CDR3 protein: CAGRSFLNEKLFF. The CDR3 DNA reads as TGTGCCGGCCGAAGCTTCTTGAATGAAAAACTGTTTTTT. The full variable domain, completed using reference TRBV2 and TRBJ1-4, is EPEVTQTPSHQVTQMGQEVILRCVPISNHLYFYWYRQILGQKVEFLVSFYNNEISEKSEIFDDQFSVERPDGSNFTLKIRSTKLEDSAMYFCAGRSFLNEKLFFGSGTQLSVL.

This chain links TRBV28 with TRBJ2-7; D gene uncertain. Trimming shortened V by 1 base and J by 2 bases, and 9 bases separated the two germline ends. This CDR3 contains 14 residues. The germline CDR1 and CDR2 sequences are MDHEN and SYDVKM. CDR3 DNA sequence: TGTGCCAGCAGTTTATTCGGACCAACCTACGAGCAGTACTTC. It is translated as CASSLFGPTYEQYF.

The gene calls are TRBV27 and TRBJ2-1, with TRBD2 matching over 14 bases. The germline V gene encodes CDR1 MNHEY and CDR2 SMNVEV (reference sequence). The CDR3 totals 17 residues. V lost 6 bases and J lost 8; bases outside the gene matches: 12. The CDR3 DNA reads TGTGCCAGCAGCACTGGACTAGCGGGAGGCCCTATGGATGAGCAGTTCTTC. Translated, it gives CASSTGLAGGPMDEQFF.

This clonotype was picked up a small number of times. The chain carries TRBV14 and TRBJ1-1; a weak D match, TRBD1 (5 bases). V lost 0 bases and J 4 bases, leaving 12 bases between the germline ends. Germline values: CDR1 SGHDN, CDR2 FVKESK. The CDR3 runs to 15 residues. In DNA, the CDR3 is TGTGCCAGCAGCCAAGAAGGAGGGGACGGCACTGAAGCTTTCTTT. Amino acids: CASSQEGGDGTEAFF. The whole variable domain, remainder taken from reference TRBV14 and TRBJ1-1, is EAGVTQFPSHSVIEKGQTVTLRCDPISGHDNLYWYRRVMGKEIKFLLHFVKESKQDESGMPNNRFLAERTGGTYSTLKVQPAELEDSGVYFCASSQEGGDGTEAFFGQGTRLTVV.

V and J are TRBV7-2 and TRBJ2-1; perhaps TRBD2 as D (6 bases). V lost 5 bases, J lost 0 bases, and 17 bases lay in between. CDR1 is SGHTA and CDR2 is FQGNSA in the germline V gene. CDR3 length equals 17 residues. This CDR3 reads CASSPRRTSSSYNEQFF. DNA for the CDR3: TGTGCCAGCAGCCCTCGACGAACTAGCTCCTCCTACAATGAGCAGTTCTTC.

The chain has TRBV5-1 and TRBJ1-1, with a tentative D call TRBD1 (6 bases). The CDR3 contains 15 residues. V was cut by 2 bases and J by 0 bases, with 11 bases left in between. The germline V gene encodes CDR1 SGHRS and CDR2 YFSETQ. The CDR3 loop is CASSLNRQVNTEAFF. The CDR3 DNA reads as TGCGCCAGCAGCTTAAATCGACAGGTGAACACTGAAGCTTTCTTT.

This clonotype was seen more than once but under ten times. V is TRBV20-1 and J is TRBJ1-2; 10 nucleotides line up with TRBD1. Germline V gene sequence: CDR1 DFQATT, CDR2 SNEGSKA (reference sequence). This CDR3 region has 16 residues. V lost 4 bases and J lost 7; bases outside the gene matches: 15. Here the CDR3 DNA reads TGCAGTGCTATGGGAGGGGTCGACAGGGGGCTCGGTGGCTACACCTTC. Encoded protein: CSAMGGVDRGLGGYTF.

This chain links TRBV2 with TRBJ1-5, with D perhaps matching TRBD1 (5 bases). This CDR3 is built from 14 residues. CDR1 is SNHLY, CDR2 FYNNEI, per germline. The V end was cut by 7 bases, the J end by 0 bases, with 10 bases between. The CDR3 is CASTGGGSNQPQHF. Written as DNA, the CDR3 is TGTGCCAGCACGGGCGGGGGTAGCAATCAGCCCCAGCATTTT.

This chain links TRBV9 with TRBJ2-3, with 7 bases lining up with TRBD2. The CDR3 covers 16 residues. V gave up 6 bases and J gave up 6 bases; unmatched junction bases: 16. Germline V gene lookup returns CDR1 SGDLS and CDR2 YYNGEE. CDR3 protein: CASTESPAGTHDTQYF. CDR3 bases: TGTGCCAGCACTGAATCACCAGCGGGAACCCATGATACGCAGTATTTT.

The CDR3: CASSLRGQTNQPQHF. DNA of the CDR3: TGTGCCAGCAGCCTGAGGGGGCAAACTAATCAGCCCCAGCATTTT. This chain connects TRBV28 to TRBJ1-5, with 7 bases fitting TRBD1. J was trimmed by 4 bases and V by 6 bases; bases with no gene match: 9. The CDR3 has 15 residues. Germline CDR1 MDHEN, CDR2 SYDVKM.

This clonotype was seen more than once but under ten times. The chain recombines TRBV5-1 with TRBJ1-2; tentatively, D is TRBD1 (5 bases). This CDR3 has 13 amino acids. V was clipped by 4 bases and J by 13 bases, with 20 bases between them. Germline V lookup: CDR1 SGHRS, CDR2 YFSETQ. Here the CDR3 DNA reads TGCGCCAGCAGCAATTTAGGGTCGGGGGAGAGCACCTTC. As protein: CASSNLGSGESTF.

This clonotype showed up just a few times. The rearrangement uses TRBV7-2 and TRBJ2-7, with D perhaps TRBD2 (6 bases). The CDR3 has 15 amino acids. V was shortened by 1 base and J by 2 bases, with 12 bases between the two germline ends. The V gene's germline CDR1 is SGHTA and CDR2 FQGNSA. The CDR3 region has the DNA TGTGCCAGCAGCTTAGGTTCGGGGGATACCTACGAGCAGTACTTC. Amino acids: CASSLGSGDTYEQYF.

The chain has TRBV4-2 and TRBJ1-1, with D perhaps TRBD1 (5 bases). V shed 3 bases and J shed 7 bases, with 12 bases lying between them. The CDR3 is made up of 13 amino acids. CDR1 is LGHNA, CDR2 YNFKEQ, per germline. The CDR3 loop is CASSHPREGEAFF. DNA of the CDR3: TGTGCCAGCAGCCACCCCAGGGAAGGTGAAGCTTTCTTT.

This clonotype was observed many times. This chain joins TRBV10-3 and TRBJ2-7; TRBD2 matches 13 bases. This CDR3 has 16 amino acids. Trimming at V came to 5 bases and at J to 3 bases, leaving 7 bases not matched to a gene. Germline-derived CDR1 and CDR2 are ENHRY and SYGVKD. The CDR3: CAISPGTSGVSYEQYF. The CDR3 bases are TGTGCCATCAGTCCCGGGACTAGCGGGGTGAGCTACGAGCAGTACTTC.

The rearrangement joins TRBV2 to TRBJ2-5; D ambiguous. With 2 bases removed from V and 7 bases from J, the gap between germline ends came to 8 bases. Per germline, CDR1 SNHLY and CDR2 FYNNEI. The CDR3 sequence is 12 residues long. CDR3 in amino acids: CASSETDLTQYF. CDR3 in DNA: TGTGCCAGCAGTGAAACGGACCTGACCCAGTACTTC.

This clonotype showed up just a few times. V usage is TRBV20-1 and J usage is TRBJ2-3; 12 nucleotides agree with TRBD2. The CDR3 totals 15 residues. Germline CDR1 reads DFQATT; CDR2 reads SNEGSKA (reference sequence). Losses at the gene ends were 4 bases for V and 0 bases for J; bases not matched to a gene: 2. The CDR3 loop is CSAITSGGSTDTQYF. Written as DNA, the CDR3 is TGCAGTGCTATAACTAGCGGGGGGAGCACAGATACGCAGTATTTT.